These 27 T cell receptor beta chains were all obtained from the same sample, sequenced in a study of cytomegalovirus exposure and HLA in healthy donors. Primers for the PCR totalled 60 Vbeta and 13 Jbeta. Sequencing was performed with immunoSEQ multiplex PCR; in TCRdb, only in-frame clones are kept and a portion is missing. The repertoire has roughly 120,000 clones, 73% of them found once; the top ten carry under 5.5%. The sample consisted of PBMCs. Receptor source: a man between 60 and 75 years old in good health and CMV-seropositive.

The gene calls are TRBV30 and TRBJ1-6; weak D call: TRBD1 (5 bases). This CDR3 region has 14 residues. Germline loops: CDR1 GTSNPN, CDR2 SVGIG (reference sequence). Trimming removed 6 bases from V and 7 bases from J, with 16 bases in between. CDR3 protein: CACQTTVPNSPLHF. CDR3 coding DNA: TGTGCCTGCCAGACGACAGTTCCAAATTCACCCCTCCACTTT. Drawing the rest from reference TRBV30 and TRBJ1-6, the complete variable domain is SQTIHQWPATLVQPVGSPLSLECTVEGTSNPNLYWYRQAAGRGLQLLFYSVGIGQISSEVPQNLSASRPQDRQFILSSKKLLLSDSGFYLCACQTTVPNSPLHFGNGTRLTVT.

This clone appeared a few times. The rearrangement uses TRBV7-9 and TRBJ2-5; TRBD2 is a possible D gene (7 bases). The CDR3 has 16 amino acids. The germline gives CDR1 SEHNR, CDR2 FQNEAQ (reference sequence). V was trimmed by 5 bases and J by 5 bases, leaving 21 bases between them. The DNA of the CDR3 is TGTGCCAGCAGCCCACCCTTCCGGGGGGCACGGGAGACCCAGTACTTC. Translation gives CASSPPFRGARETQYF. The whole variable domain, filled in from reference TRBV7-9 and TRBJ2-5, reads DTGVSQNPRHKITKRGQNVTFRCDPISEHNRLYWYRQTLGQGPEFLTYFQNEAQLEKSRLLSDRFSAERPKGSFSTLEIQRTEQGDSAMYLCASSPPFRGARETQYFGPGTRLLVL.

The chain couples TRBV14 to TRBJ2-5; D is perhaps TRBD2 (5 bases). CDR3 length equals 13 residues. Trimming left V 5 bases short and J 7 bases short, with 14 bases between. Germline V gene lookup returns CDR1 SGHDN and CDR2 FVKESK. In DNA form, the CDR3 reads TGTGCCAGCAGCACCGCGAGGGTGGGGACCCAGTACTTC. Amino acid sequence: CASSTARVGTQYF.

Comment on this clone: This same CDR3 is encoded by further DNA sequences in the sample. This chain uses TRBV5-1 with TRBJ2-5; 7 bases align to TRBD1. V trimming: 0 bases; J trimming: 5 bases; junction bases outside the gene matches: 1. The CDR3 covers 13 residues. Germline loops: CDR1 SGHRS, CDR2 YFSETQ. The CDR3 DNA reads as TGCGCCAGCAGCTTGGGACAGGGCGAGACCCAGTACTTC. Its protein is CASSLGQGETQYF.

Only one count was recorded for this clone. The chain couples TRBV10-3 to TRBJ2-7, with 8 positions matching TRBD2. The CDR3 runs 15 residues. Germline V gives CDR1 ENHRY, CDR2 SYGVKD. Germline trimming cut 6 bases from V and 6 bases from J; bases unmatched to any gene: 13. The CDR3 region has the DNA TGTGCCATCAGACCCGCGGGGGGAGTCGGGAGCGAGCAGTACTTC. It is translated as CAIRPAGGVGSEQYF.

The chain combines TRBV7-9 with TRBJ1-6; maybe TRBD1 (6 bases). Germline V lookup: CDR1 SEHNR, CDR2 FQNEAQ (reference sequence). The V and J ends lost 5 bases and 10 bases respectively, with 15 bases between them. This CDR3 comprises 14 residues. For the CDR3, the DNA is TGTGCCAGCAGCCCATACAGGGCTCCATCACCCCTCCACTTT. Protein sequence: CASSPYRAPSPLHF.

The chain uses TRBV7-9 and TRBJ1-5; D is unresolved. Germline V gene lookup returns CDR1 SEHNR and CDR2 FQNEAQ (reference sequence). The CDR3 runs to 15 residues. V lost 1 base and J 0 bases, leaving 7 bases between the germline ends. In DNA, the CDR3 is TGTGCCAGCAGCTTAGATTTCTATAGCAATCAGCCCCAGCATTTT. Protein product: CASSLDFYSNQPQHF.

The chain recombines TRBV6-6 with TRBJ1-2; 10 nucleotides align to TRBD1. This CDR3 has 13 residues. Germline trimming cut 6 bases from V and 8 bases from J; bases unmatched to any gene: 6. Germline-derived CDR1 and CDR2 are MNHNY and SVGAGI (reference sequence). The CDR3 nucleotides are TGTGCCAGCAGCCCCGGACAGGGGGAGGGCTACACCTTC. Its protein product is CASSPGQGEGYTF.

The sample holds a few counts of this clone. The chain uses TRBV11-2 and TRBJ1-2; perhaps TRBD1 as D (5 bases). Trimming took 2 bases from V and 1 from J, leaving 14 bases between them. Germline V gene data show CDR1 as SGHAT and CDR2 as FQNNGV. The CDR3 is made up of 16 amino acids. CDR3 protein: CASSLSRGSNNYGYTF. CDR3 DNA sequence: TGTGCCAGCAGCTTAAGTAGGGGAAGCAATAACTATGGCTACACCTTC.

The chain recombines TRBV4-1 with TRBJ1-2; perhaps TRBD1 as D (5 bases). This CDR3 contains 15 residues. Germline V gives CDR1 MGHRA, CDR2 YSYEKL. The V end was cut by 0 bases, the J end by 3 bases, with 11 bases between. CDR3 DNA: TGCGCCAGCAGCCAAGACAGTTCAGGGTACTATGGCTACACCTTC. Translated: CASSQDSSGYYGYTF.

For the CDR3, the DNA is TGTGCCAGCAGTTCGATAACCGGCGCCAGGTCCGGGGAGCTGTTTTTT. It specifies CASSSITGARSGELFF. This chain links TRBV28 with TRBJ2-2; D gene uncertain. Germline V gene sequence: CDR1 MDHEN, CDR2 SYDVKM. The CDR3 is 16 amino acids. Trimming pared 4 bases from V and 6 bases from J, leaving 18 bases between.

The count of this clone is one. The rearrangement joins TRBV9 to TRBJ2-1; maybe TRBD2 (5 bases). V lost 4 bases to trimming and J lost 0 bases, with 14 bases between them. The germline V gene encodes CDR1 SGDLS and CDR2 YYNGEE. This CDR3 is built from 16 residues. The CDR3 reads CASSQGLLSSYNEQFF. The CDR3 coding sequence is TGTGCCAGCAGCCAAGGACTGCTGAGCTCCTACAATGAGCAGTTCTTC.

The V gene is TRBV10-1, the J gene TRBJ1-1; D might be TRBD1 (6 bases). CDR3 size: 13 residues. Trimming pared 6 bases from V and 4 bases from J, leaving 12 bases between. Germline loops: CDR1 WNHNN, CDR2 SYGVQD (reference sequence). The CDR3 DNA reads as TGCGCCAGCAGAAGGACAGCCAGCACTGAAGCTTTCTTT. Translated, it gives CASRRTASTEAFF.

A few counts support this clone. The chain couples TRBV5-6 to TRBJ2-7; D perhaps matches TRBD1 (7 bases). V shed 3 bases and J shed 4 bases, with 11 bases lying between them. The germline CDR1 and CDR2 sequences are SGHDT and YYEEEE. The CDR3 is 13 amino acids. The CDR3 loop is CASSSTGRYEQYF. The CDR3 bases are TGTGCCAGCAGCTCGACAGGGAGGTACGAGCAGTACTTC.

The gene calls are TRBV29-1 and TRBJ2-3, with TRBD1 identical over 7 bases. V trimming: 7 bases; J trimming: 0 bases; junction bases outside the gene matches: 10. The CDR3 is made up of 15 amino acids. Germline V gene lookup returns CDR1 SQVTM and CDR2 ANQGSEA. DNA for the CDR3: TGCAGCGGCAAGAAAGGGACAGTTAGCACAGATACGCAGTATTTT. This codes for CSGKKGTVSTDTQYF.

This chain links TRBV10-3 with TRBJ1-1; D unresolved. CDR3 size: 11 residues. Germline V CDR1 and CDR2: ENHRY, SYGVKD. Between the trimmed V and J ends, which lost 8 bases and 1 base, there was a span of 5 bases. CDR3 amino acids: CAILRNTEAFF. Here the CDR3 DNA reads TGTGCCATCTTGCGGAACACTGAAGCTTTCTTT.

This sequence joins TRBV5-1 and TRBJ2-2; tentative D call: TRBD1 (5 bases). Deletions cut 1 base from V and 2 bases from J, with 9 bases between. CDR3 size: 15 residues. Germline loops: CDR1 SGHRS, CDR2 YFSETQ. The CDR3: CASSLMGPNTGELFF. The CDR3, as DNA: TGCGCCAGCAGCTTGATGGGGCCAAACACCGGGGAGCTGTTTTTT.

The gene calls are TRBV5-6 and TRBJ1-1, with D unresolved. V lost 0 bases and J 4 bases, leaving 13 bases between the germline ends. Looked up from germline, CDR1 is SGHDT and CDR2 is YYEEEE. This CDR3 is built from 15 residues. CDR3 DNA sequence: TGTGCCAGCAGCTTGGGACACCCATTTGGCACTGAAGCTTTCTTT. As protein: CASSLGHPFGTEAFF. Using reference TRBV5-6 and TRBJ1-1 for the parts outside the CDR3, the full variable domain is DAGVTQSPTHLIKTRGQQVTLRCSPKSGHDTVSWYQQALGQGPQFIFQYYEEEERQRGNFPDRFSGHQFPNYSSELNVNALLLGDSALYLCASSLGHPFGTEAFFGQGTRLTVV.

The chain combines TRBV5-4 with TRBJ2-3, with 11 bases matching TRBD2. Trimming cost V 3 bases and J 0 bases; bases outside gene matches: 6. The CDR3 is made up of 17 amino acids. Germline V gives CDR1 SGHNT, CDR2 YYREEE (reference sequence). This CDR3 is CASSSKLAGGSTDTQYF. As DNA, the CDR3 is TGTGCCAGCAGCTCAAAGCTAGCGGGGGGTAGCACAGATACGCAGTATTTT. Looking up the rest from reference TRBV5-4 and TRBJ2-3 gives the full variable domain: ETGVTQSPTHLIKTRGQQVTLRCSSQSGHNTVSWYQQALGQGPQFIFQYYREEENGRGNFPPRFSGLQFPNYSSELNVNALELDDSALYLCASSSKLAGGSTDTQYFGPGTRLTVL.

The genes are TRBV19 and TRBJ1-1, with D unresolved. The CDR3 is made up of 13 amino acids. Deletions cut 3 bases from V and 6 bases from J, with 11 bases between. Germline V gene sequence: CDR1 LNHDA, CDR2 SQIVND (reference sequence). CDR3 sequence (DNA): TGTGCCAGTAGTATCGGGAGGGTCTCTGAAGCTTTCTTT. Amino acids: CASSIGRVSEAFF.

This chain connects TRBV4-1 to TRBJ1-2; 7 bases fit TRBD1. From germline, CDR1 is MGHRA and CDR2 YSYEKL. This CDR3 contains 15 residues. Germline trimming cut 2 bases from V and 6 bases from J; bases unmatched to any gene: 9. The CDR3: CASSQPGTESHGYTF. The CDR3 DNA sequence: TGCGCCAGCAGCCAACCGGGGACAGAATCTCATGGCTACACCTTC.

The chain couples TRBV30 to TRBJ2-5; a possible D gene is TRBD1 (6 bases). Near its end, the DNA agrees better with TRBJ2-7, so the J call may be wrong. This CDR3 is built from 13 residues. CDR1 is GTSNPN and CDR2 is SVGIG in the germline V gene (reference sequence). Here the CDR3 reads CAGGRTGSYEQYF. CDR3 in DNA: TGTGCCGGGGGAAGAACAGGGTCCTACGAGCAGTACTTC.

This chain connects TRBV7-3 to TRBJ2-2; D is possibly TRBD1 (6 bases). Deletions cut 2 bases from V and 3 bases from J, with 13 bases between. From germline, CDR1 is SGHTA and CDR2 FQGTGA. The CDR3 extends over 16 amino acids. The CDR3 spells CASSLFQGLDTGELFF. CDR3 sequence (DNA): TGTGCCAGCAGCTTATTCCAGGGGCTGGACACCGGGGAGCTGTTTTTT.

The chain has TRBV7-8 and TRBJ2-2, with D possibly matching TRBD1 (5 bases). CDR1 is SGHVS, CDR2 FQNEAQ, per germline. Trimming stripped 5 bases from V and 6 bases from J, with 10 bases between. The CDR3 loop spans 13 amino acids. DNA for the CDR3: TGTGCCAGCAGCGTATCCAGGGCCGGGGAGCTGTTTTTT. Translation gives CASSVSRAGELFF.

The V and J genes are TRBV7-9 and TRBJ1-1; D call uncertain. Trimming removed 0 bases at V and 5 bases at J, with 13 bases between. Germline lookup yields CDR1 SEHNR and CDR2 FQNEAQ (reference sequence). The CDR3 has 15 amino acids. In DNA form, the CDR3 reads TGTGCCAGCAGCTTAGCCGTGGGGAGGTGGACTGAAGCTTTCTTT. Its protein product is CASSLAVGRWTEAFF.

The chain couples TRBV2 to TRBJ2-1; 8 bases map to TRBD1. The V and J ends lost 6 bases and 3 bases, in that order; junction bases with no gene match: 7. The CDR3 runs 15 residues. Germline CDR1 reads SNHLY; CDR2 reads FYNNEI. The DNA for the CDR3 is TGTGCCAGCAGGTATGAAGGACAGGGCTACAATGAGCAGTTCTTC. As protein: CASRYEGQGYNEQFF.

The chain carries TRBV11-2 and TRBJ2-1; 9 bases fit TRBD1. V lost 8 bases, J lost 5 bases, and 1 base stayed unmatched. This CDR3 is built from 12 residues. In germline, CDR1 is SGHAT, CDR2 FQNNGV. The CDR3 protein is CASGTGHNEQFF. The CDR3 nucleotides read TGTGCCAGCGGGACAGGGCACAATGAGCAGTTCTTC.